The present TCR beta chain was sequenced within a study of chemoradiotherapy in HPV16-positive cancers. Overall study findings and caveats: The functional HPV-specific definition rests on just a couple of HPV16-positive patients. In HPV16-positive patients, HPV-responsive T-cell expansion tracked better recurrence-free survival.

Regarding this clone: Its antigen is still unknown.

Using immunoSEQ multiplex PCR, the repertoire was profiled, and TCRdb retains in-frame clones only, with some absent. The sample lists about 67,000 clones; roughly 90% were seen once. Germline V CDR1 and CDR2: SGHRS, YFSETQ. The V segment lost 4 bases and the J segment 3 bases; nucleotides outside the gene matches: 9. The CDR3 spans 15 residues. This clonotype was obtained from a human donor with HPV-associated anogenital cancer. Source: blood, taken from a patient who underwent chemoradiotherapy. The chain carries TRBV5-1 and TRBJ1-2; 7 bases fit TRBD1. In nucleotides, the CDR3 is TGCGCCAGCAGCCCCTCCCCCGGGACAGACTATGGCTACACCTTC. Protein sequence: CASSPSPGTDYGYTF.